The 21 T cell receptor beta chains below were found in one sample sequenced in a study of cytomegalovirus exposure and HLA in healthy donors. PCR used 60 Vbeta primers and 13 Jbeta primers. The protocol was immunoSEQ multiplex PCR, while the TCRdb copy is restricted to in-frame clones and leaves out a portion. In the table there are 130,000 or so clones, roughly 78% of which are singletons. Sequencing was carried out using PBMCs. These receptors all stem from a young man in good health and CMV-seronegative.

The V call is TRBV2, the J call TRBJ2-5; no reliable D call. Deletions cut 4 bases from V and 0 bases from J, with 12 bases between. This CDR3 has 15 residues. In germline, CDR1 is SNHLY, CDR2 FYNNEI. The CDR3 is CASSARLIYQETQYF. The DNA of the CDR3 is TGTGCCAGCAGTGCACGACTCATATACCAAGAGACCCAGTACTTC.

This clone was seen once. The chain recombines TRBV7-9 with TRBJ1-1; TRBD1 is a possible D gene (6 bases). Germline CDR1 reads SEHNR; CDR2 reads FQNEAQ (reference sequence). The V end lost 4 bases, the J end lost 1 base, and 10 bases lay between the germline ends. The CDR3 runs to 14 residues. The CDR3 sequence: CASSSEQGNTEAFF. The CDR3 bases are TGTGCCAGCAGCTCCGAACAGGGGAACACTGAAGCTTTCTTT.

V and J are TRBV5-1 and TRBJ2-7; D call uncertain. V lost 0 bases to trimming and J lost 4 bases, with 17 bases between them. The germline V gene encodes CDR1 SGHRS and CDR2 YFSETQ. The CDR3 runs to 16 residues. CDR3 residues: CASSLGLAGPIYEQYF. The CDR3 coding sequence is TGCGCCAGCAGCTTGGGCCTGGCAGGCCCTATTTACGAGCAGTACTTC.

The gene calls are TRBV28 and TRBJ1-5; 12 bases fit TRBD1. V dropped 3 bases and J dropped 7; count of bases not matched to a gene: 4. CDR3 length: 15 amino acids. The germline V gene has CDR1 MDHEN and CDR2 SYDVKM. The CDR3 reads CASSLGQGAEQPQHF. CDR3 DNA sequence: TGTGCCAGCAGTTTGGGACAGGGGGCGGAACAGCCCCAGCATTTT.

This chain uses TRBV18 with TRBJ2-7, with 8 bases fitting TRBD2. Germline V gene data show CDR1 as KGHSH and CDR2 as LQKENI. With 3 bases clipped from V and 5 bases from J, the junction kept 9 bases outside the gene matches. CDR3 length: 15 residues. CDR3 nucleotide sequence: TGTGCCAGCTCACCTAGCTCAGCGGGGGACAACGAGCAGTACTTC. It encodes CASSPSSAGDNEQYF.

The V gene is TRBV28, the J gene TRBJ2-5; 12 bases agree with TRBD2. The germline CDR1 and CDR2 sequences are MDHEN and SYDVKM. The length of the CDR3 is 15 residues. The V gene end was trimmed by 2 bases and the J gene end by 3 bases; junction bases not matched to a gene: 1. The CDR3 loop is CASSLRLAGEETQYF. The CDR3 coding sequence is TGTGCCAGCAGTTTAAGACTAGCGGGGGAAGAGACCCAGTACTTC.

The J gene is TRBJ2-7, the V gene TRBV5-6; 9 positions agree with TRBD1. This CDR3 is 15 amino acids long. The germline V gene has CDR1 SGHDT and CDR2 YYEEEE. With V trimmed by 4 bases and J by 0 bases, 5 bases remained unmatched. CDR3 region: CASSMWDRDSYEQYF. CDR3 DNA: TGTGCCAGCAGCATGTGGGACAGGGACTCCTACGAGCAGTACTTC.

V and J are TRBV2 and TRBJ1-1; the D is unclear. This CDR3 region has 13 residues. V was shortened by 4 bases and J by 3 bases, with 9 bases between the two germline ends. The germline V gene encodes CDR1 SNHLY and CDR2 FYNNEI. The CDR3 DNA sequence: TGTGCCAGCAGTGTTTCGGAGGACACTGAAGCTTTCTTT. Amino acid sequence: CASSVSEDTEAFF. Full variable domain (rest looked up from reference TRBV2 and TRBJ1-1): EPEVTQTPSHQVTQMGQEVILRCVPISNHLYFYWYRQILGQKVEFLVSFYNNEISEKSEIFDDQFSVERPDGSNFTLKIRSTKLEDSAMYFCASSVSEDTEAFFGQGTRLTVV.

The CDR3 nucleotides read TGTGCCAGCAGCTTCAGTATACAAGAGACCCAGTACTTC. Protein product: CASSFSIQETQYF. This rearrangement joins TRBV7-9 to TRBJ2-5; D unresolved. In germline, CDR1 is SEHNR, CDR2 FQNEAQ (reference sequence). The CDR3 length is 13 residues. The ends were cut back, 3 bases at V and 2 bases at J, with 7 bases in the middle.

This chain links TRBV27 with TRBJ2-7; 7 bases align to TRBD1. The V gene's germline CDR1 is MNHEY and CDR2 SMNVEV (reference sequence). The CDR3 totals 12 residues. The V and J ends lost 8 bases and 3 bases, in that order; junction bases with no gene match: 4. CDR3 loop: CASQGQNYEQYF. The CDR3 nucleotides read TGTGCCAGCCAGGGACAGAACTACGAGCAGTACTTC.

This clone has a single count. The rearrangement joins TRBV5-4 to TRBJ1-3; D is ambiguous. The CDR3 has 13 residues. Trimming shortened V by 2 bases and J by 4 bases, and 7 bases separated the two germline ends. Per germline, CDR1 SGHNT and CDR2 YYREEE (reference sequence). The CDR3 sequence: CASSFQSGNTIYF. The CDR3 region has the DNA TGTGCCAGCAGCTTCCAAAGCGGAAACACCATATATTTT.

The J gene is TRBJ2-7, the V gene TRBV5-6, with D possibly matching TRBD1 (5 bases). Trimming removed 0 bases from V and 3 bases from J, with 7 bases in between. The CDR3 sequence is 13 residues long. The germline V gene has CDR1 SGHDT and CDR2 YYEEEE. CDR3 sequence reads: CASSLGTFYEQYF. CDR3 bases: TGTGCCAGCAGCTTGGGGACATTCTACGAGCAGTACTTC.

The chain links TRBV10-1 to TRBJ2-1; 13 nucleotides align to TRBD2. V lost 0 bases, J lost 4 bases, and 12 bases stayed unmatched. The CDR3 is 20 amino acids. Germline CDR1 is WNHNN and CDR2 is SYGVQD (reference sequence). CDR3 sequence (DNA): TGCGCCAGCAGTGAGTCGGTCGGGACTAGCGGGATCCGACCTTACAATGAGCAGTTCTTC. Residues: CASSESVGTSGIRPYNEQFF.

The rearrangement links TRBV28 to TRBJ2-2; perhaps TRBD1 as D (5 bases). V dropped 5 bases and J dropped 2 bases, with 9 bases sitting between them. This CDR3 contains 14 residues. The germline V gene encodes CDR1 MDHEN and CDR2 SYDVKM. The CDR3 DNA reads as TGTGCCAGCAGTGAACAGGTCAACACCGGGGAGCTGTTTTTT. This sequence encodes CASSEQVNTGELFF.

With respect to this clone: The junction shows a germline mismatch at one end, possibly a read error. The chain has TRBV7-7 and TRBJ2-2; perhaps TRBD1 as D (5 bases). CDR1 and CDR2 (germline): SSHAT, FNYEAQ (reference sequence). This CDR3 contains 15 residues. The CDR3 region has the DNA TGTGCTAGCAGCCCGGCGACAGCGAACACCGGGGAGCTGTTTTTT. It encodes CASSPATANTGELFF.

The J gene is TRBJ1-1, the V gene TRBV6-1; a weak D match, TRBD1 (5 bases). From germline, CDR1 is MNHNS and CDR2 SASEGT. This CDR3 is built from 14 residues. Deletions cut 2 bases from V and 4 bases from J, with 11 bases between. CDR3 protein: CASSENRGSTEAFF. In nucleotides, the CDR3 is TGTGCCAGCAGTGAAAACCGGGGGAGCACTGAAGCTTTCTTT.

The rearrangement uses TRBV6-5 and TRBJ2-2; TRBD1 agrees at 7 bases. The CDR3 loop spans 14 amino acids. Germline CDR1 reads MNHEY; CDR2 reads SVGAGI. V shed 8 bases, J shed 3 bases, and the junction held 6 bases outside the gene matches. The CDR3 bases are TGTGCCAGCGGGCGGACAGGTTACACCGGGGAGCTGTTTTTT. This translates into CASGRTGYTGELFF.

This clone was observed once. V and J are TRBV7-2 and TRBJ2-5; the D gene is possibly TRBD1 (5 bases). Trimming left V 2 bases short and J 5 bases short, with 15 bases between. CDR3 length equals 15 residues. Germline V CDR1 and CDR2: SGHTA, FQGNSA. CDR3 region: CASSLLSRDVETQYF. The CDR3 bases are TGTGCCAGCAGCTTACTGTCCAGGGATGTGGAGACCCAGTACTTC.

V usage is TRBV7-9 and J usage is TRBJ2-5, with 7 positions matching TRBD1. After removal of 5 bases from V and 10 bases from J, the junction contained 10 bases not matched to a gene. The CDR3 runs to 13 residues. Germline-derived CDR1 and CDR2 are SEHNR and FQNEAQ (reference sequence). In DNA form, the CDR3 reads TGTGCCAGCAGCCAACAGGGGACCGGCCACCAGTACTTC. Translating gives CASSQQGTGHQYF. The whole variable domain, remainder taken from reference TRBV7-9 and TRBJ2-5, is DTGVSQNPRHKITKRGQNVTFRCDPISEHNRLYWYRQTLGQGPEFLTYFQNEAQLEKSRLLSDRFSAERPKGSFSTLEIQRTEQGDSAMYLCASSQQGTGHQYFGPGTRLLVL.

The rearrangement joins TRBV29-1 to TRBJ2-5; 9 positions match TRBD1. Per the germline V gene, CDR1 is SQVTM and CDR2 is ANQGSEA. This CDR3 contains 12 residues. V trimming: 8 bases; J trimming: 7 bases; junction bases outside the gene matches: 8. CDR3 amino acids: CSPMTGGGTQYF. Here the CDR3 DNA reads TGCAGCCCAATGACAGGGGGAGGGACCCAGTACTTC. The complete variable domain, with remaining parts taken from reference TRBV29-1 and TRBJ2-5, reads SAVISQKPSRDICQRGTSLTIQCQVDSQVTMMFWYRQQPGQSLTLIATANQGSEATYESGFVIDKFPISRPNLTFSTLTVSNMSPEDSSIYLCSPMTGGGTQYFGPGTRLLVL.

This clone has at least ten counts. This chain uses TRBV28 with TRBJ2-2; tentative D call: TRBD2 (5 bases). This CDR3 comprises 15 residues. The V gene lost 1 base and the J gene lost 4 bases, with 10 bases spanning the gap. Per the germline V gene, CDR1 is MDHEN and CDR2 is SYDVKM. The CDR3 region is CASSLFSGVTGELFF. The CDR3 DNA follows: TGTGCCAGCAGTTTATTTTCCGGGGTCACCGGGGAGCTGTTTTTT.